Described below is a single T cell receptor beta chain sequence and its context. Its cognate antigen has yet to be identified. One base away there is no much larger clone; base qualities are not given. The sample belongs to a study of blood T cell repertoires in COVID-19 (TCRdb year 2020). General notes on the study: Samples from collaborators originated in the United States, Italy and Spain and spanned both the acute and convalescent phases of COVID-19. Samples came from the ongoing ImmuneRACE study (first 160 participants) plus 1,254 subjects from 6 global collaborators. Where HLA class I and class II types were available, the types were taken from metadata supplied by the sample provider, not from assay-based typing. The prospective study material was composed of cDNA or gDNA derived from T cells, B-cell-depleted T cells, or PBMCs. A de-identified subject ID, COVID-19 status, age in years and sex were almost always included in the sample metadata. The repertoires were made available in a free public database intended to serve as a resource for research on the immune response to SARS-CoV-2. Subjects who had been exposed to COVID-19, were actively infected with it, or had recovered from it provided the deeply sampled blood TCRbeta repertoires that made up the dataset. Broader findings and caveats from the paper: Clinical and demographic metadata were provided uncurated, with the amount varying by source and participant.

TCRbeta CDR3 regions were amplified from genomic DNA using the immunoSEQ Assay, a bias-controlled multiplex PCR. Per the original workflow: The number of nucleated cells in each sample was estimated from the amplification of reference gene primers within the assay. Sequence reads were collapsed and filtered to measure the absolute abundance of every unique TCRbeta CDR3 rearrangement. For each sample, productive Simpson clonality was calculated by taking the square root of Simpson's diversity index across productive rearrangements. This is the immuneACCESS table as TCRdb keeps it, with only in-frame sequences that have V and J called. A part of the clones is gone; compared with another copy, unresolved V genes explain less than half, and the rest is unexplained. From that table come the V and J calls and clone size; the DNA was used to work out D and trimming. The sample has 250,000 or so clones on record, approximately 80% of them singletons. Of the sample, less than 2% is held by the ten largest clones.

The CDR3 measures 13 amino acids from cysteine to phenylalanine. The entry retains the CDR3 DNA only, 39 bases that are in frame from base 1. V loses 6 bases, J loses 1 base, and the germline ends lie 10 bases apart. Based on the germline V gene, the CDR1 and CDR2 sequences are SQVTM and ANQGSEA. In the prospective study, participants were 18 to 89 years old, resided in under 30 geographic areas of the United States, and were enrolled through a virtual design. In the prospective study, participants were assigned to cohorts based on the clinical history participants reported in a screening survey and a study questionnaire. Recovered participants in ImmuneRACE Cohort 3 were defined by two consecutive negative NP/OP PCR tests, clearance by a healthcare professional, or resolution of symptoms. Mobile phlebotomists in the prospective study collected whole blood, serum and a nasopharyngeal or oropharyngeal swab from every participant. Over a roughly 2-month period, participants in the prospective study had the option of providing additional blood draws and questionnaires. Before DNA extraction, blood samples from the prospective study were shipped at room temperature or frozen.

The sequenced material came from PBMCs or T cells enriched from blood (not recorded which). Recombination linked TRBV29-1 to TRBJ2-4; TRBD2 is perhaps the D gene, given 5 matching bases. This clonotype was obtained from a man between 60 and 75 years old who had recovered from COVID-19. The DNA sequence follows: TGCAGCGTAGTCGGGGATGCCAAAAACATTCAGTACTTC. Translated, this is CSVVGDAKNIQYF.